These 5 T cell receptor beta chains were sequenced from one sample in a study of T cell changes during pregnancy in multiple sclerosis (dated by TCRdb to the late 2010s). The library was built by means of the immunoSEQ multiplex PCR assay. In its TCRdb copy, this immuneACCESS table keeps in-frame sequences only and misses some clones. Where compared with another copy, unresolved V genes explain less than half of these, and the others have no known cause. For this sample the table gives approximately 25,000 clones, of which approximately 90% were detected only once. The top ten clones comprise over 0.6% of the sample. The material sequenced was CD4+ T cells from peripheral blood mononuclear cells, taken in the first trimester of pregnancy. The receptor set was obtained from a female donor in good health, enrolled as a control in a pregnancy study.

V usage is TRBV18 and J usage is TRBJ1-2, with D hard to call. This CDR3 has 12 residues. V was trimmed by 3 bases and J by 6 bases, leaving 8 bases between them. CDR1 and CDR2 (germline): KGHSH, LQKENI. CDR3 loop: CASSPGGNGYTF. The CDR3 region has the DNA TGTGCCAGCTCACCGGGAGGGAATGGCTACACCTTC.

The V call is TRBV27, the J call TRBJ2-5, with 8 nucleotides matching TRBD1. The CDR3 length is 14 residues. V trimming: 6 bases; J trimming: 0 bases; junction bases outside the gene matches: 3. Germline loops: CDR1 MNHEY, CDR2 SMNVEV (reference sequence). Written as DNA, the CDR3 is TGTGCCAGCAGCCCAGGGGGCCACCAAGAGACCCAGTACTTC. This encodes CASSPGGHQETQYF.

The rearrangement links TRBV5-6 to TRBJ2-7; perhaps TRBD2 as D (5 bases). V was clipped by 3 bases and J by 3 bases, with 7 bases between them. Looked up from germline, CDR1 is SGHDT and CDR2 is YYEEEE. This CDR3 region has 12 residues. DNA of the CDR3: TGTGCCAGCAGCTCGAGGGTCTACGAGCAGTACTTC. Its translation: CASSSRVYEQYF. Drawing the rest from reference TRBV5-6 and TRBJ2-7, the complete variable domain is DAGVTQSPTHLIKTRGQQVTLRCSPKSGHDTVSWYQQALGQGPQFIFQYYEEEERQRGNFPDRFSGHQFPNYSSELNVNALLLGDSALYLCASSSRVYEQYFGPGTRLTVT.

V usage is TRBV7-8 and J usage is TRBJ2-5; 7 positions agree with TRBD2. Per the germline V gene, CDR1 is SGHVS and CDR2 is FQNEAQ. This CDR3 spans 13 amino acids. Trimming cost V 6 bases and J 12 bases; bases outside gene matches: 13. The chain's CDR3 is CASSEGTTAGKYF. The DNA of the CDR3 is TGTGCCAGCAGTGAAGGGACTACCGCCGGGAAGTACTTC.

The rearrangement joins TRBV9 to TRBJ1-2; tentatively, D is TRBD1 (5 bases). Trimming shortened V by 3 bases and J by 7 bases, and 13 bases separated the two germline ends. Germline values: CDR1 SGDLS, CDR2 YYNGEE. This CDR3 has 13 amino acids. The CDR3 DNA reads as TGTGCCAGCAGCGCCGACAGACCCCGTGGCTACACCTTC. As protein: CASSADRPRGYTF.